The 30 T cell receptor beta chains presented below share a single source sample, sequenced in a study of shared T cell receptors in the human thymus. Profiled with immunoSEQ multiplex PCR; TCRdb holds only in-frame clones, not every one. This sample carries some 700,000 clones, roughly 88% of them seen once, and the ten largest clones take more than 0.008%. The same sample was also used in a study of human thymus T cells.

Sequencing was done on a sample of thymocytes. The receptors stem from a girl under three years old with a congenital heart defect.

The chain links TRBV7-6 to TRBJ1-4; a possible D gene is TRBD1 (5 bases). The CDR3 totals 17 residues. Germline CDR1 reads SGHVS; CDR2 reads FNYEAQ. The V and J ends lost 0 bases and 6 bases respectively, with 17 bases between them. This CDR3 reads CASSLAGARAIDEKLFF. In DNA form, the CDR3 reads TGTGCCAGCAGCTTAGCAGGGGCCAGGGCCATTGATGAAAAACTGTTTTTT.

This chain joins TRBV7-2 and TRBJ1-2, with D possibly TRBD1 on 5 matching bases. The V gene lost 4 bases and the J gene lost 5 bases, with 14 bases spanning the gap. Germline-derived CDR1 and CDR2 are SGHTA and FQGNSA. The CDR3 is 14 amino acids. This chain's CDR3 is CASSSRPAGYGYTF. The CDR3, as DNA: TGTGCCAGCAGCTCCCGTCCGGCAGGGTATGGCTACACCTTC. Filled out from reference TRBV7-2 and TRBJ1-2, the complete variable domain reads GAGVSQSPSNKVTEKGKDVELRCDPISGHTALYWYRQSLGQGLEFLIYFQGNSAPDKSGLPSDRFSAERTGGSVSTLTIQRTQQEDSAVYLCASSSRPAGYGYTFGSGTRLTVV.

This clone was observed once. This chain connects TRBV9 to TRBJ2-1; 8 bases line up with TRBD1. V lost 4 bases and J lost 0; bases outside the gene matches: 9. The CDR3 sequence is 17 residues long. The V gene's germline CDR1 is SGDLS and CDR2 YYNGEE. As DNA, the CDR3 is TGTGCCAGCAGCCCAACCACAGGGGGTTACTCCTACAATGAGCAGTTCTTC. Protein sequence: CASSPTTGGYSYNEQFF.

The chain employs TRBV4-3 and TRBJ2-7, with D possibly being TRBD2 (6 bases). V lost 0 bases, J lost 2 bases, and 11 bases lay in between. Germline V gene lookup returns CDR1 LGHNA and CDR2 YSLEER. The CDR3 runs 15 residues. Here the CDR3 reads CASSQEGDLAYEQYF. CDR3 DNA: TGCGCCAGCAGCCAAGAGGGGGACTTGGCCTACGAGCAGTACTTC.

This chain connects TRBV29-1 to TRBJ1-2; 9 positions agree with TRBD1. J lost 6 bases, V lost 3 bases, and 11 bases had no gene match. The CDR3 runs 15 residues. The germline V gene encodes CDR1 SQVTM and CDR2 ANQGSEA. The chain's CDR3 is CSVDGETGGIDGYTF. CDR3 sequence (DNA): TGCAGCGTTGATGGGGAGACAGGGGGAATTGATGGCTACACCTTC.

There are a few counts of this clone. The chain joins TRBV4-1 to TRBJ1-4; 9 bases align to TRBD1. Germline V lookup: CDR1 MGHRA, CDR2 YSYEKL. The CDR3 covers 18 residues. The J segment lost 4 bases and the V segment lost 1 base, leaving 10 bases of the junction unmatched. The CDR3 spells CASSQVWPSGQGNEKLFF. In DNA form, the CDR3 reads TGCGCCAGCAGCCAAGTATGGCCTTCGGGACAGGGTAATGAAAAACTGTTTTTT.

A remark on this clone: This sample also contains other DNA sequences that code for the same CDR3. The CDR3 coding sequence is TGCGCCAGCAGCCACGGGACTAGCGGGGGCCTAAACACCGGGGAGCTGTTTTTT. It translates to CASSHGTSGGLNTGELFF. V and J are TRBV4-3 and TRBJ2-2; TRBD2 aligns across 14 bases. After removal of 3 bases from V and 2 bases from J, the junction contained 5 bases not matched to a gene. Germline V lookup: CDR1 LGHNA, CDR2 YSLEER. The CDR3 consists of 18 residues.

The chain uses TRBV14 and TRBJ1-6; D is unclear. This CDR3 spans 12 amino acids. The V end was cut by 2 bases, the J end by 12 bases, with 8 bases between. Germline CDR1 and CDR2: SGHDN and FVKESK. In DNA, the CDR3 is TGTGCCAGCAGCCAAAACTATGTACCCCTCCACTTT. As protein: CASSQNYVPLHF.

The rearrangement links TRBV11-2 to TRBJ1-2, with 9 positions matching TRBD1. Looked up from germline, CDR1 is SGHAT and CDR2 is FQNNGV. The CDR3 has 15 amino acids. J lost 4 bases, V lost 5 bases, and 8 bases had no gene match. CDR3 loop: CASSRPRDRVYGYTF. CDR3 bases: TGTGCCAGCAGCCGACCCCGGGACAGGGTCTATGGCTACACCTTC.

This sequence joins TRBV25-1 and TRBJ2-2; possible D gene TRBD1, 6 bases. Germline V gives CDR1 MGHDK, CDR2 SYGVNS. CDR3 length: 16 amino acids. Trimming cost V 6 bases and J 1 base, with 15 bases left between them. In nucleotides, the CDR3 is TGTGCCAGCAGCGGTCCGGGCAGGGGGAACACCGGGGAGCTGTTTTTT. This translates into CASSGPGRGNTGELFF.

CDR3 sequence: CASSFYSGPCAGSYGYTF. The DNA for the CDR3 is TGTGCCAGCAGCTTTTATTCCGGGCCTTGCGCGGGCTCATATGGCTACACCTTC. The genes are TRBV7-9 and TRBJ1-2; D is undetermined. V shed 3 bases and J shed 5 bases, with 25 bases lying between them. CDR3 length equals 18 residues. Germline V gives CDR1 SEHNR, CDR2 FQNEAQ (reference sequence).

The chain recombines TRBV28 with TRBJ2-2; tentative D call: TRBD2 (6 bases). CDR1 MDHEN and CDR2 SYDVKM come from the germline V gene. CDR3 length equals 14 residues. With 11 bases removed from V and 6 bases from J, the gap between germline ends came to 19 bases. DNA of the CDR3: TGTGCCGGGTCGGCGCGGGGTTGCCCCGGGGAGCTGTTTTTT. Translation: CAGSARGCPGELFF.

V is TRBV11-1 and J is TRBJ1-1, with 8 bases that match TRBD1. This CDR3 is 19 amino acids long. V trimming: 5 bases; J trimming: 0 bases; junction bases outside the gene matches: 17. CDR1 is SGHAT and CDR2 is FQDESV in the germline V gene (reference sequence). The chain's CDR3 is CASSVIDSGGAALNTEAFF. DNA for the CDR3: TGTGCCAGCAGCGTAATCGATTCAGGGGGCGCCGCTCTGAACACTGAAGCTTTCTTT.

This chain uses TRBV7-3 with TRBJ1-6, with D possibly TRBD1 on 6 matching bases. The V end was cut by 2 bases, the J end by 6 bases, with 11 bases between. From germline, CDR1 is SGHTA and CDR2 FQGTGA. CDR3 length equals 15 residues. The CDR3 here is CASSLSRGPNSPLHF. CDR3 bases: TGTGCCAGCAGCTTATCGCGGGGGCCTAATTCACCCCTCCACTTT.

This clone has a single count. The chain uses TRBV7-6 and TRBJ1-1; 11 bases agree with TRBD1. The CDR3 has 21 residues. The trim removed 4 bases at V and 1 base at J, leaving 20 bases unmatched. CDR1 and CDR2 from the germline V gene are SGHVS and FNYEAQ. In DNA form, the CDR3 reads TGTGCCAGCAGCTCACAACGGGACAGGGGGTGGTCTCGACAATGGAACACTGAAGCTTTCTTT. As protein: CASSSQRDRGWSRQWNTEAFF.

This chain uses TRBV6-5 with TRBJ1-2; tentative D call: TRBD1 (5 bases). Germline-derived CDR1 and CDR2 are MNHEY and SVGAGI. Between the trimmed V and J ends, which lost 8 bases and 2 bases, there was a span of 12 bases. This CDR3 contains 13 residues. The CDR3 protein is CASPRRGNYGYTF. As DNA, the CDR3 is TGTGCCAGCCCCCGCCGGGGGAACTATGGCTACACCTTC.

A few counts support this clone. The rearrangement links TRBV5-4 to TRBJ2-7; 7 bases align to TRBD1. Germline CDR1 reads SGHNT; CDR2 reads YYREEE (reference sequence). V shed 1 base and J 3 bases; nucleotides not matched to a gene: 10. This CDR3 has 16 amino acids. CDR3 in amino acids: CASSLFSVTGHYEQYF. The DNA for the CDR3 is TGTGCCAGCAGCTTGTTCTCGGTGACAGGGCACTACGAGCAGTACTTC. Full variable domain (remainder filled in from reference TRBV5-4 and TRBJ2-7): ETGVTQSPTHLIKTRGQQVTLRCSSQSGHNTVSWYQQALGQGPQFIFQYYREEENGRGNFPPRFSGLQFPNYSSELNVNALELDDSALYLCASSLFSVTGHYEQYFGPGTRLTVT.

The chain carries TRBV2 and TRBJ1-2; 7 positions agree with TRBD1. The CDR3 length is 11 residues. CDR1 and CDR2 from the germline V gene are SNHLY and FYNNEI. Trimming cost V 10 bases and J 8 bases; bases outside gene matches: 7. Written as DNA, the CDR3 is TGTGCCACCGAAGACAGGGACGGCTACACCTTC. Protein: CATEDRDGYTF.

This chain links TRBV6-5 with TRBJ1-2; D is possibly TRBD1 (6 bases). This CDR3 is 16 amino acids long. Deletions cut 2 bases from V and 5 bases from J, with 18 bases between. Germline V gives CDR1 MNHEY, CDR2 SVGAGI. CDR3 coding DNA: TGTGCCAGCAGTTACGCTCGTCAGGGGCTGGGGTATGGCTACACCTTC. This translates into CASSYARQGLGYGYTF.

The chain links TRBV6-5 to TRBJ1-2; 9 nucleotides match TRBD1. Trimming at V came to 0 bases and at J to 2 bases, leaving 4 bases not matched to a gene. The CDR3 length is 16 residues. The germline V gene has CDR1 MNHEY and CDR2 SVGAGI. This CDR3 reads CASSYSTGQGNYGYTF. The CDR3 DNA sequence: TGTGCCAGCAGTTACTCGACGGGACAGGGCAACTATGGCTACACCTTC.

The chain combines TRBV5-4 with TRBJ2-5, with D perhaps matching TRBD1 (6 bases). Germline V gives CDR1 SGHNT, CDR2 YYREEE (reference sequence). The germline V and J ends were trimmed by 4 bases and 1 base, with 11 bases remaining between them. The CDR3 totals 14 residues. The CDR3 loop reads CASSHDRTQETQYF. CDR3 coding DNA: TGTGCCAGCAGCCACGACAGGACCCAAGAGACCCAGTACTTC.

Points on this clone: The sample carries other DNA sequences with the same CDR3. The V gene is TRBV20-1, the J gene TRBJ1-4; D not resolved. Germline V gives CDR1 DFQATT, CDR2 SNEGSKA (reference sequence). V was pared by 6 bases and J by 8 bases, with 10 bases between. This CDR3 has 11 residues. CDR3 nucleotides: TGCAGTGCATCAACCGGGGAAAAACTGTTTTTT. Translating gives CSASTGEKLFF.

J is TRBJ1-2 and V is TRBV5-1, with D possibly TRBD1 on 5 matching bases. The germline V gene encodes CDR1 SGHRS and CDR2 YFSETQ. The V gene lost 4 bases and the J gene lost 3 bases, with 22 bases spanning the gap. The CDR3 runs to 17 residues. This CDR3 reads CASSGHQNRNQYYGYTF. The CDR3 DNA follows: TGCGCCAGCAGCGGACACCAAAACAGGAACCAGTACTATGGCTACACCTTC.

The chain joins TRBV10-2 to TRBJ2-7, with D perhaps matching TRBD2 (5 bases). Germline CDR1 is WSHSY and CDR2 is SAAADI. Trimming removed 4 bases at V and 3 bases at J, with 19 bases between. The CDR3 consists of 16 residues. CDR3 nucleotide sequence: TGCGCCAGCAGTGGTGCGACATACACGGGGATCTACGAGCAGTACTTC. The encoded protein is CASSGATYTGIYEQYF.

This rearrangement joins TRBV6-1 to TRBJ1-1, with D possibly being TRBD1 (6 bases). The CDR3 covers 14 residues. Germline CDR1 is MNHNS and CDR2 is SASEGT. Trimming shortened V by 6 bases and J by 0 bases, and 11 bases separated the two germline ends. CDR3 DNA: TGTGCCAGCAGACAAGGACAGCTGAACACTGAAGCTTTCTTT. Translating gives CASRQGQLNTEAFF.

The CDR3 DNA follows: TGCGCCAGCACCCTGATCGGACCCTCGGGGGATTCACCCCTCCACTTT. This encodes CASTLIGPSGDSPLHF. The chain uses TRBV5-1 and TRBJ1-6; perhaps TRBD1 as D (5 bases). Trimming took 6 bases from V and 8 from J, leaving 21 bases between them. The CDR3 length is 16 residues. In germline, CDR1 is SGHRS, CDR2 YFSETQ. The full variable domain, in which reference TRBV5-1 and TRBJ1-6 provide the parts outside the CDR3, is KAGVTQTPRYLIKTRGQQVTLSCSPISGHRSVSWYQQTPGQGLQFLFEYFSETQRNKGNFPGRFSGRQFSNSRSEMNVSTLELGDSALYLCASTLIGPSGDSPLHFGNGTRLTVT.

The chain couples TRBV28 to TRBJ1-4, with D unresolved. Germline V gene data show CDR1 as MDHEN and CDR2 as SYDVKM. Between the trimmed V and J ends, which lost 1 base and 8 bases, there was a span of 5 bases. The CDR3 sequence is 12 residues long. DNA for the CDR3: TGTGCCAGCAGTTTATTTCGGGAAAAACTGTTTTTT. It codes for CASSLFREKLFF.

The chain links TRBV12-5 to TRBJ2-7; TRBD1 might be the D (5 bases). Germline V gene sequence: CDR1 LGHNT, CDR2 FRNRAP. V was pared by 3 bases and J by 4 bases, with 10 bases between. The CDR3 is 13 amino acids. The CDR3 DNA sequence: TGTGCTAGTGGTTTTACAGGTTGTTACGAGCAGTACTTC. This translates into CASGFTGCYEQYF.

The chain has TRBV6-6 and TRBJ1-4; D unresolved. The CDR3 extends over 13 amino acids. Trimming left V 10 bases short and J 5 bases short, with 14 bases between. The germline V gene has CDR1 MNHNY and CDR2 SVGAGI (reference sequence). This chain's CDR3 is CATPDGGNEKLFF. The CDR3 DNA is TGTGCCACCCCAGACGGAGGGAATGAAAAACTGTTTTTT.

V gene TRBV4-1 combines with J gene TRBJ2-7, with 9 bases identical to TRBD2. The germline V gene encodes CDR1 MGHRA and CDR2 YSYEKL. The CDR3 is made up of 18 amino acids. Trimming cost V 2 bases and J 6 bases; bases outside gene matches: 17. As DNA, the CDR3 is TGCGCCAGCAGCCAACTACCCCACCTCTTTGGTAGCGGGGGCGAGCAGTACTTC. Translated, it gives CASSQLPHLFGSGGEQYF.